Below, 13 T cell receptor beta chains from the same sample are listed, as sequenced in a study of CXCR3-negative and CXCR3-positive naive CD8 T cells. Study findings and constraints: Naive cells positive for CXCR3 carried more hydrophobic TRB CDR3s than CXCR3-negative ones.

The antigens these receptors bind are not known. 5' RACE with UMI labels generated the TRB cDNA libraries. For each CDR3 protein, TCRdb gives one entry from its re-call of the 5' RACE reads, without DNA. Its table records some 140,000 distinct CDR3 sequences. Sequencing used naive CXCR3+ CD8+ T cells from blood. Specified subset: CD45RO-CCR7+CD27+CD95- naive CD8+ T cells expressing CXCR3 (TNR3+). All receptors derive from a human donor in good health. Some clones in this sample may be carry-over from other donors' samples.

The chain recombines TRBV4-1 with TRBJ1-1; checking the TCRdb D call of TRBD1 is not possible without DNA. The germline V gene encodes CDR1 MGHRA and CDR2 YSYEKL. CDR3 length: 15 residues. The CDR3 spells CASSQDGTRNTEAFF.

The chain joins TRBV7-7 to TRBJ2-1. CDR3 length equals 14 residues. Germline values: CDR1 SSHAT, CDR2 FNYEAQ (reference sequence). CDR3 region: CASSPHLDYNEQFF.

The rearrangement links TRBV7-3 to TRBJ2-5. The CDR3 consists of 13 residues. Germline CDR1 SGHTA, CDR2 FQGTGA. The CDR3 sequence is CASSLDIGETQYF.

The gene calls are TRBV7-9 and TRBJ1-2; the D gene TCRdb calls, TRBD1, cannot be checked with no DNA. The CDR3 has 15 residues. Germline V gene sequence: CDR1 SEHNR, CDR2 FQNEAQ (reference sequence). The CDR3 loop reads CASSFASPGPGGYTF.

V usage is TRBV29-1 and J usage is TRBJ2-4. The CDR3 is 13 residues long. Germline V lookup: CDR1 SQVTM, CDR2 ANQGSEA. This chain's CDR3 is CSVVSAYKNIQYF.

The chain combines TRBV20-1 with TRBJ1-6; TCRdb lists TRBD1, though no DNA is available to test this call. Germline CDR1 is DFQATT and CDR2 is SNEGSKA (reference sequence). This CDR3 contains 16 residues. This CDR3 is CSARPRTDPYNSPLHF.

This chain uses TRBV27 with TRBJ1-2. The germline gives CDR1 MNHEY, CDR2 SMNVEV (reference sequence). The CDR3 loop spans 16 amino acids. CDR3 loop: CASSLTLGQLLYGYTF.

The rearrangement uses TRBV24-1 and TRBJ2-1. This CDR3 comprises 13 residues. In germline, CDR1 is KGHDR, CDR2 SFDVKD. The CDR3 here is CATSDFRWNEQFF.

The rearrangement joins TRBV27 to TRBJ2-7; the D call from TCRdb, TRBD1, cannot be confirmed without DNA. The CDR3 has 17 amino acids. Germline CDR1 and CDR2: MNHEY and SMNVEV (reference sequence). CDR3 protein: CASSLHAPTGAPNEQYF.

V gene TRBV6-2 or TRBV6-3 combines with J gene TRBJ2-2; TCRdb proposes TRBD1, but this gene call is untestable without DNA. CDR3 length: 16 residues. The germline V gene encodes CDR1 MNHEY and CDR2 SVGEGT. The CDR3 loop is CASSHPRTGRDGELFF.

The chain uses TRBV18 and TRBJ2-7; there is no DNA to check the TCRdb D call of TRBD1. Germline CDR1 is KGHSH and CDR2 is LQKENI. CDR3 length: 16 amino acids. CDR3 residues: CASSSISAGEEYEQYF.

The chain links TRBV9 to TRBJ2-2; the D call from TCRdb, TRBD1, cannot be confirmed without DNA. This CDR3 is 16 amino acids long. Germline V gene data show CDR1 as SGDLS and CDR2 as YYNGEE. CDR3 sequence reads: CASSVEGRDHAGELFF.

This sequence joins TRBV12-3 or TRBV12-4 and TRBJ2-1. The CDR3 sequence is 12 residues long. The chain's CDR3 is CASRGPYNEQFF.